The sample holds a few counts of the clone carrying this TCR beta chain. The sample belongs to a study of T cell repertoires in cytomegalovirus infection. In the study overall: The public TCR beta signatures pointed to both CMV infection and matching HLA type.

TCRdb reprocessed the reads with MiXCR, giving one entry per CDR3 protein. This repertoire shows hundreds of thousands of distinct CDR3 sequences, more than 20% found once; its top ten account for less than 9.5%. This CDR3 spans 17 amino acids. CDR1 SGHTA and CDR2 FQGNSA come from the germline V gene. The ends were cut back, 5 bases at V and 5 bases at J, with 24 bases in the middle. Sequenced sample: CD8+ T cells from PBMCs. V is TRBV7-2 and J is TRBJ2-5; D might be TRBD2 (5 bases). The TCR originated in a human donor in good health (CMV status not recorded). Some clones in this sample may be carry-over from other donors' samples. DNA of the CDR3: TGTGCCAGCAGCCTGTATAGCCGAGGGTCCACAAAGGAGACCCAGTACTTC. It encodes CASSLYSRGSTKETQYF.